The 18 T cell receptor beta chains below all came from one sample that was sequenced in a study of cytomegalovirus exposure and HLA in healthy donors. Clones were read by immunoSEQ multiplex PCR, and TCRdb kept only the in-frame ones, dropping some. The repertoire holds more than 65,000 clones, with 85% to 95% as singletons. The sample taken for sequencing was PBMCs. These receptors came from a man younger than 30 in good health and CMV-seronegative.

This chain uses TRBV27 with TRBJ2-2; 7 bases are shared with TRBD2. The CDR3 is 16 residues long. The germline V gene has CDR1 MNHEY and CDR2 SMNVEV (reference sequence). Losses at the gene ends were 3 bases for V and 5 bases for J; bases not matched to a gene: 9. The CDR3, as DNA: TGTGCCAGCAGTTTGGCGGGGGAGGTTGGTACCGGGGAGCTGTTTTTT. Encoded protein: CASSLAGEVGTGELFF.

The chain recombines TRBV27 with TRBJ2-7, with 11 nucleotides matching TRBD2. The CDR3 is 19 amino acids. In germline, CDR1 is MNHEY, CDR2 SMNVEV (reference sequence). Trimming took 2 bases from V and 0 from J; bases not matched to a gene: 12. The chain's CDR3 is CASSLRPGLAGTRSYEQYF. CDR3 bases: TGTGCCAGCAGTTTACGGCCTGGACTAGCGGGCACCCGCTCCTACGAGCAGTACTTC.

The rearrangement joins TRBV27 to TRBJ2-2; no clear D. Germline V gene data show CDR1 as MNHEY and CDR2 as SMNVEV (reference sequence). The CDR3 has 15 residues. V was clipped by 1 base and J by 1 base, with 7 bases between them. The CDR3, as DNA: TGTGCCAGCAGTTTATGGGCAGTGAACACCGGGGAGCTGTTTTTT. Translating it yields CASSLWAVNTGELFF.

The CDR3 nucleotides read TGTGCCAGCAGCTTAGCGGGGCCACTAGCCAAAAACATTCAGTACTTC. This encodes CASSLAGPLAKNIQYF. The chain recombines TRBV5-4 with TRBJ2-4, with 7 nucleotides matching TRBD2. The CDR3 covers 16 residues. V trimming: 2 bases; J trimming: 0 bases; junction bases outside the gene matches: 5. The germline gives CDR1 SGHNT, CDR2 YYREEE (reference sequence). The full variable domain, rest sourced from reference TRBV5-4 and TRBJ2-4, is ETGVTQSPTHLIKTRGQQVTLRCSSQSGHNTVSWYQQALGQGPQFIFQYYREEENGRGNFPPRFSGLQFPNYSSELNVNALELDDSALYLCASSLAGPLAKNIQYFGAGTRLSVL.

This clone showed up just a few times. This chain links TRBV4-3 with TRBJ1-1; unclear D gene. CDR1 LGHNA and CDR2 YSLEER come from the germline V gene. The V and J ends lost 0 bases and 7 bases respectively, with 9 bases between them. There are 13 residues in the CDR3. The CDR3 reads CASSQDDRFEAFF. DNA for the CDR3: TGCGCCAGCAGCCAAGATGATCGGTTTGAAGCTTTCTTT.

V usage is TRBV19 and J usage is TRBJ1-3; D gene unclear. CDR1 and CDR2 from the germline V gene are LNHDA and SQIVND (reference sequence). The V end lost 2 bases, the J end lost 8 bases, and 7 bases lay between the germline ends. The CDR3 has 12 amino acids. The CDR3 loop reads CASSITGDTIYF. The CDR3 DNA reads TGTGCCAGTAGTATAACCGGGGACACCATATATTTT.

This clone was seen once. The CDR3 sequence: CASSPGINEKLFF. In nucleotides, the CDR3 is TGTGCCAGTAGCCCCGGGATTAATGAAAAACTGTTTTTT. The chain combines TRBV19 with TRBJ1-4; D uncertain. CDR1 and CDR2 (germline): LNHDA, SQIVND (reference sequence). Trimming cost V 6 bases and J 4 bases, with 9 bases left between them. The CDR3 contains 13 residues.

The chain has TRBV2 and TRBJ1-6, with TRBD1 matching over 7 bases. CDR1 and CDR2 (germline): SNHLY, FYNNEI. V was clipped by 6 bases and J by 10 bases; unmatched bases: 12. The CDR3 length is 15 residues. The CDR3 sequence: CASSRTGTVGSPLHF. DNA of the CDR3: TGTGCCAGCAGCCGGACAGGAACGGTCGGATCACCCCTCCACTTT.

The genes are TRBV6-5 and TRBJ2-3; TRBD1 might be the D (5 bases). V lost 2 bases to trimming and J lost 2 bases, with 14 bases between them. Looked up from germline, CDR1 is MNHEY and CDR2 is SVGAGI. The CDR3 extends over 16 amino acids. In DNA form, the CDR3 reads TGTGCCAGCAGTTACATTGCAAGGGGTCCCACAGATACGCAGTATTTT. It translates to CASSYIARGPTDTQYF.

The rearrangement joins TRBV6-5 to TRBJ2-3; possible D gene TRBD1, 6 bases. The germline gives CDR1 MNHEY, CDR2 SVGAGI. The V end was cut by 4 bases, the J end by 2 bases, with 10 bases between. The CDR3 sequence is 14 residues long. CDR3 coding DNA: TGTGCCAGCAGTTCGACAGGTGCCACAGATACGCAGTATTTT. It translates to CASSSTGATDTQYF.

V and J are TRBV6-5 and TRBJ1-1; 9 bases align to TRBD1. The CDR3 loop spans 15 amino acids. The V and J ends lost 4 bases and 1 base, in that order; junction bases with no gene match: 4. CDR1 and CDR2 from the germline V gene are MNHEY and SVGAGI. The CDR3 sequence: CASSSLGQGNTEAFF. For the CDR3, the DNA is TGTGCCAGCAGTTCTTTGGGACAGGGGAACACTGAAGCTTTCTTT.

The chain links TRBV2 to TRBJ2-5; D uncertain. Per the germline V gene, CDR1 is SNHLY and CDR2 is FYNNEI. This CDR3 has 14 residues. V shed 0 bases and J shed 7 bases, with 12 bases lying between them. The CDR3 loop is CASSEAPGLGTQYF. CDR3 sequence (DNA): TGTGCCAGCAGTGAAGCACCGGGTTTGGGGACCCAGTACTTC. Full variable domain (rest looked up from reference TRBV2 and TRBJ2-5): EPEVTQTPSHQVTQMGQEVILRCVPISNHLYFYWYRQILGQKVEFLVSFYNNEISEKSEIFDDQFSVERPDGSNFTLKIRSTKLEDSAMYFCASSEAPGLGTQYFGPGTRLLVL.

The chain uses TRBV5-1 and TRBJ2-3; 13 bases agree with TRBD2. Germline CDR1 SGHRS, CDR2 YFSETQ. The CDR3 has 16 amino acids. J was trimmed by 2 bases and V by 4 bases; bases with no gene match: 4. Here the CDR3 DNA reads TGCGCCAGCAGCACCGGGACTAGCGGGGCCACAGATACGCAGTATTTT. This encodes CASSTGTSGATDTQYF.

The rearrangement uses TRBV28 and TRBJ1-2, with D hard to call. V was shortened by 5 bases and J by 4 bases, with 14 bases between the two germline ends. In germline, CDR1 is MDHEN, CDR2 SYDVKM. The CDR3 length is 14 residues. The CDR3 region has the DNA TGTGCCAGCAGTAACCGTCCCGAACTCTATGGCTACACCTTC. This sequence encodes CASSNRPELYGYTF.

The chain's CDR3 is CASSLLVGQGYDRGPNSGNTIYF. The CDR3 bases are TGCGCCAGCAGCTTGTTAGTCGGACAGGGTTACGACCGAGGCCCAAACTCTGGAAACACCATATATTTT. The V and J genes are TRBV5-1 and TRBJ1-3; TRBD1 aligns across 8 bases. CDR1 is SGHRS and CDR2 is YFSETQ in the germline V gene. V was pared by 1 base and J by 0 bases, with 24 bases of the junction left unmatched. The CDR3 length is 23 residues.

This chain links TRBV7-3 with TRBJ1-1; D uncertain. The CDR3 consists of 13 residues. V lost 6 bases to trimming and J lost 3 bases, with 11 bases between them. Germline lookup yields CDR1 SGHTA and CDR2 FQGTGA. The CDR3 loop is CASSRDTYTEAFF. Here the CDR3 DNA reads TGTGCCAGCAGTCGTGACACCTACACTGAAGCTTTCTTT.

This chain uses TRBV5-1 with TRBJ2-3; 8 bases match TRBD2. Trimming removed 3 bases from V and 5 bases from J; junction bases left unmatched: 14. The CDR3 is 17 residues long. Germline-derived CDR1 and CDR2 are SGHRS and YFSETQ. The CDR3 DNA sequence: TGCGCCAGCAGCTGGCCTGGAGGAAGCGGGGGTCAAGATACGCAGTATTTT. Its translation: CASSWPGGSGGQDTQYF.

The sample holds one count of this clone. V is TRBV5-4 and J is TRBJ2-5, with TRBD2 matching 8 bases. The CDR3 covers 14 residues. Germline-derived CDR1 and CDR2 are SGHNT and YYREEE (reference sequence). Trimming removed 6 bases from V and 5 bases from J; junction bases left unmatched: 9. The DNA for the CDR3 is TGTGCCAGCACTAAAGCGGGAGTCCGGGAGACCCAGTACTTC. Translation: CASTKAGVRETQYF. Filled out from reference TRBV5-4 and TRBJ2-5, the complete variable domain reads ETGVTQSPTHLIKTRGQQVTLRCSSQSGHNTVSWYQQALGQGPQFIFQYYREEENGRGNFPPRFSGLQFPNYSSELNVNALELDDSALYLCASTKAGVRETQYFGPGTRLLVL.